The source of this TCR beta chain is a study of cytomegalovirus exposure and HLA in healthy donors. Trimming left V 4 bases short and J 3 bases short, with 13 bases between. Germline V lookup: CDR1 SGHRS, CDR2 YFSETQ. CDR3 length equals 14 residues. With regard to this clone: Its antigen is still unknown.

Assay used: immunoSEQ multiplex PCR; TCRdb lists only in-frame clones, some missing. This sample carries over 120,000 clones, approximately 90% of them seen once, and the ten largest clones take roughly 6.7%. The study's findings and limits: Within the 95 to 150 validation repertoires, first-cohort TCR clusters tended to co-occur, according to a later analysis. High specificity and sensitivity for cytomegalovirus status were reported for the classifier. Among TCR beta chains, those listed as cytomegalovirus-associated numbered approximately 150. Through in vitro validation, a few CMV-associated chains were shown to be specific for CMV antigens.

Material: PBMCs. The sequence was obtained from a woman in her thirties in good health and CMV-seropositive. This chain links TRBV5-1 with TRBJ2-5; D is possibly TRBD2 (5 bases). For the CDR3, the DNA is TGCGCCAGCAGCATCAAGGACTCGAAAGAGACCCAGTACTTC. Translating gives CASSIKDSKETQYF. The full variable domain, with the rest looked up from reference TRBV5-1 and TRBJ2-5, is KAGVTQTPRYLIKTRGQQVTLSCSPISGHRSVSWYQQTPGQGLQFLFEYFSETQRNKGNFPGRFSGRQFSNSRSEMNVSTLELGDSALYLCASSIKDSKETQYFGPGTRLLVL.